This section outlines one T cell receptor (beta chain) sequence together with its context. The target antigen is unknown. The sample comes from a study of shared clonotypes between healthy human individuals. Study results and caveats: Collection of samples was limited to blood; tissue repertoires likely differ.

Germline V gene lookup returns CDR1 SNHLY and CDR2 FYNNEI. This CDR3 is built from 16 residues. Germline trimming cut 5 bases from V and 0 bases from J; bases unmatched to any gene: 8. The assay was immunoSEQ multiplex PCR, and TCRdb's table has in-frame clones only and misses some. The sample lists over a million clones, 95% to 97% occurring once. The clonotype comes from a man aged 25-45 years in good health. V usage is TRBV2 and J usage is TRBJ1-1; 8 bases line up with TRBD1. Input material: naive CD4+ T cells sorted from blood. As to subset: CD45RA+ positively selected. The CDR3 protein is CASSKGQGKMNTEAFF. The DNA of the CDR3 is TGTGCCAGCAGTAAAGGACAGGGCAAGATGAACACTGAAGCTTTCTTT.